The 3 T cell receptor beta chains below all came from one sample that was sequenced in a study of CD4+ T cells in melanoma (dated by TCRdb to 2021 to 2024). Library preparation used the immunoSEQ multiplex PCR assay. The clones in this table, taken by TCRdb from immuneACCESS, are in-frame only. Not every clone is retained; where verified, under half of the shortfall comes from an unresolved V gene, and the cause of the rest is unknown. The sample table holds roughly 9,900 clones, of which 55% to 75% were seen once. The top ten clonotypes cover approximately 15% of the sample. Input material: cells from a culture (not recorded whether cultured in vitro). These receptors all stem from a human donor with melanoma.

This clone was recorded only once. For the CDR3, the DNA is TGTGCCGGTACGACGGAAAGGTCCTACAATGAGCAGTTCTTC. It specifies CAGTTERSYNEQFF. The V and J genes are TRBV7-9 and TRBJ2-1; D gene unclear. Looked up from germline, CDR1 is SEHNR and CDR2 is FQNEAQ (reference sequence). The CDR3 runs 14 residues. Trimming removed 11 bases from V and 1 base from J, with 15 bases in between.

The rearrangement joins TRBV2 to TRBJ2-7; D remains ambiguous. CDR1 is SNHLY, CDR2 FYNNEI, per germline. CDR3 length: 11 amino acids. Deletions cut 4 bases from V and 2 bases from J, with 3 bases between. The CDR3 sequence is CASSVTYEQYF. DNA of the CDR3: TGTGCCAGCAGTGTAACCTACGAGCAGTACTTC.

The chain joins TRBV2 to TRBJ1-5; D remains unclear. The V and J ends lost 7 bases and 1 base respectively, with 8 bases between them. The CDR3 is 13 amino acids. Per the germline V gene, CDR1 is SNHLY and CDR2 is FYNNEI. The CDR3 DNA is TGTGCCAGCATGGACGGCAGCAATCAGCCCCAGCATTTT. This encodes CASMDGSNQPQHF.